This TCR beta chain comes out of a study of T cell responses to AZD1222 COVID-19 vaccine. Data came from immunoSEQ multiplex PCR; TCRdb stores just in-frame clones and leaves some out. The table lists roughly 140,000 clones, 75% to 95% of them singletons. CDR1 and CDR2 from the germline V gene are SGDLS and YYNGEE. V dropped 2 bases and J dropped 0 bases, with 6 bases sitting between them. This CDR3 contains 14 residues. The sequencing used peripheral blood, collected on day 0 of AZD1222 vaccination. The chain is built from TRBV9 and TRBJ1-3; unclear D gene. This TCR came from an adult in good health. This CDR3 is CASSVWTSGNTIYF. The CDR3 DNA is TGTGCCAGCAGCGTGTGGACCTCTGGAAACACCATATATTTT.